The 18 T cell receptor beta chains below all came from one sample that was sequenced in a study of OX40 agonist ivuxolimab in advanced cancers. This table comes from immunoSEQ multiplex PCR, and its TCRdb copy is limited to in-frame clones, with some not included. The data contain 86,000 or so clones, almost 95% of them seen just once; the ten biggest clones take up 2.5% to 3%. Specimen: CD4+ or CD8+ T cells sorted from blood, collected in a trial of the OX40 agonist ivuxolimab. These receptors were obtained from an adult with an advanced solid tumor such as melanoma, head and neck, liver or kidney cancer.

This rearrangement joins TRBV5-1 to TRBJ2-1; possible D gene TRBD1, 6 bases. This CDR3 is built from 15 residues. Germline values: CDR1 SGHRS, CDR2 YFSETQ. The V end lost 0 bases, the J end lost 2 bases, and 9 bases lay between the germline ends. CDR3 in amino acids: CASSLEGQTYNEQFF. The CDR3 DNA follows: TGCGCCAGCAGCTTGGAGGGACAAACCTACAATGAGCAGTTCTTC. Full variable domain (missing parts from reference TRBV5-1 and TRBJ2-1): KAGVTQTPRYLIKTRGQQVTLSCSPISGHRSVSWYQQTPGQGLQFLFEYFSETQRNKGNFPGRFSGRQFSNSRSEMNVSTLELGDSALYLCASSLEGQTYNEQFFGPGTRLTVL.

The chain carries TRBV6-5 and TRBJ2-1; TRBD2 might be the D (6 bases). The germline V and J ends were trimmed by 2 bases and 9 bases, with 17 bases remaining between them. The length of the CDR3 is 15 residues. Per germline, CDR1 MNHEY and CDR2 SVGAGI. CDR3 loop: CASSYQPSEAVEQFF. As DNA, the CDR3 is TGTGCCAGCAGTTACCAGCCTAGCGAGGCGGTTGAGCAGTTCTTC.

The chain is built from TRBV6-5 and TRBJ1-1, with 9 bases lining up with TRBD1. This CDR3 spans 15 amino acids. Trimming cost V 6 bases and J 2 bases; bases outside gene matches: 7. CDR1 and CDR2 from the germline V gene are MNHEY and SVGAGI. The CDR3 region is CASSLRTGVNTEAFF. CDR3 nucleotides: TGTGCCAGCAGCCTACGGACAGGGGTTAACACTGAAGCTTTCTTT.

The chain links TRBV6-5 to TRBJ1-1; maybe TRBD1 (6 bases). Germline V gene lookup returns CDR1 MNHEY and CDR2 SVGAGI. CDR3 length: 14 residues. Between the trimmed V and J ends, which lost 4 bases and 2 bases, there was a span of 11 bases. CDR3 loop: CASSSPGQNTEAFF. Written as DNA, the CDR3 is TGTGCCAGCAGTTCGCCGGGACAAAACACTGAAGCTTTCTTT.

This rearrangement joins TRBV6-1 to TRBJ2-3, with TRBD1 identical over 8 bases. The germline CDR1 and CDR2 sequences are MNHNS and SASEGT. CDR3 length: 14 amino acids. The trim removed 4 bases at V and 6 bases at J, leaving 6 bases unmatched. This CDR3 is CASSVRDRLDTQYF. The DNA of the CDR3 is TGTGCCAGCAGTGTCCGGGACAGGCTGGATACGCAGTATTTT.

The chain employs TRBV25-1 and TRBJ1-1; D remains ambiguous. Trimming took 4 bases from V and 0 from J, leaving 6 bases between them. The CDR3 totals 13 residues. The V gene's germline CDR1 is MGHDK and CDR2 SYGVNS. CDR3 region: CASSGFVNTEAFF. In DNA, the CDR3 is TGTGCCAGCAGTGGGTTCGTGAACACTGAAGCTTTCTTT.

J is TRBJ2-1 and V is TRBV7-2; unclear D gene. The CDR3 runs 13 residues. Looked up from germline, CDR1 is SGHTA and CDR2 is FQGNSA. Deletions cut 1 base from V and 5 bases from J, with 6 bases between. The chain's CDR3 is CASSLEWHNEQFF. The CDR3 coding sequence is TGTGCCAGCAGCTTAGAATGGCACAATGAGCAGTTCTTC.

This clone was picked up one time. The CDR3 DNA sequence: TGTGCCAGCAGCTTGTACTCAGGGAGCTCCTACGAGCAGTACTTC. Its translation is CASSLYSGSSYEQYF. The chain couples TRBV5-6 to TRBJ2-7, with D perhaps matching TRBD1 or TRBD2 (5 bases each). V was shortened by 1 base and J by 0 bases, with 11 bases between the two germline ends. Germline lookup yields CDR1 SGHDT and CDR2 YYEEEE. CDR3 length: 15 residues.

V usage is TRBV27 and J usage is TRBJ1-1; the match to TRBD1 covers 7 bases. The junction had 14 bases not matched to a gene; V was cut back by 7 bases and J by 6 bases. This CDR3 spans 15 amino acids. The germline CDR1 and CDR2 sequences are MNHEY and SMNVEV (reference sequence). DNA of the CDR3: TGTGCCAGCAAGGGTAGGGGCAGGGGGTCGTCTGAAGCTTTCTTT. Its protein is CASKGRGRGSSEAFF.

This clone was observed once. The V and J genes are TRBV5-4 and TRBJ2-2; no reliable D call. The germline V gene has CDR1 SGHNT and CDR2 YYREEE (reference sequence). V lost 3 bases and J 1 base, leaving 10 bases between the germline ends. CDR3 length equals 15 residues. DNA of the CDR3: TGTGCCAGCAGCTCCCGATCCCAGAACACCGGGGAGCTGTTTTTT. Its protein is CASSSRSQNTGELFF.

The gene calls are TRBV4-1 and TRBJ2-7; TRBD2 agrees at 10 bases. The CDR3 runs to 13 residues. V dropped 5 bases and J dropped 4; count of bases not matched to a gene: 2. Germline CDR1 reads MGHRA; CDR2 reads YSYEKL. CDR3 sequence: CASSAAGGYEQYF. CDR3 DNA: TGCGCCAGCAGCGCAGCGGGAGGGTACGAGCAGTACTTC.

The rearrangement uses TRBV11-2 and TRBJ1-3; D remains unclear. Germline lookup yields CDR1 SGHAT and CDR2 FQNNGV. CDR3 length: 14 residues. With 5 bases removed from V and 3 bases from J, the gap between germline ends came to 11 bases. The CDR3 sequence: CASSQPGFGNTIYF. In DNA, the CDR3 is TGTGCCAGCAGCCAGCCGGGATTTGGAAACACCATATATTTT.

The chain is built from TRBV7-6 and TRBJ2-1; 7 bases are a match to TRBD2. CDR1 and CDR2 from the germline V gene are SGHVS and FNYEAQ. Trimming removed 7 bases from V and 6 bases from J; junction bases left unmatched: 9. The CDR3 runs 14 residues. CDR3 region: CASTWGGVVNEQFF. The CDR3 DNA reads TGTGCCAGCACCTGGGGGGGGGTCGTCAATGAGCAGTTCTTC.

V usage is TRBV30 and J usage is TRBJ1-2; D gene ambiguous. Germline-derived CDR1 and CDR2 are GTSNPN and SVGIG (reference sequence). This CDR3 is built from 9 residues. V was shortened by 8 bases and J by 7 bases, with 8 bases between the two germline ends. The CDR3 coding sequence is TGTGCCGGAGGGTCTGGCTACACCTTC. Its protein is CAGGSGYTF. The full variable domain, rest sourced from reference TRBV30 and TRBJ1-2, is SQTIHQWPATLVQPVGSPLSLECTVEGTSNPNLYWYRQAAGRGLQLLFYSVGIGQISSEVPQNLSASRPQDRQFILSSKKLLLSDSGFYLCAGGSGYTFGSGTRLTVV.

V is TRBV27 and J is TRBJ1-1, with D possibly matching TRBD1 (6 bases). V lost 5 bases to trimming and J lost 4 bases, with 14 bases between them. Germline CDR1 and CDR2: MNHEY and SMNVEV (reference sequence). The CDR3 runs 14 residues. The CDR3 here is CASSRQTGLTEAFF. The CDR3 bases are TGTGCCAGCAGTCGGCAGACAGGCCTCACTGAAGCTTTCTTT.

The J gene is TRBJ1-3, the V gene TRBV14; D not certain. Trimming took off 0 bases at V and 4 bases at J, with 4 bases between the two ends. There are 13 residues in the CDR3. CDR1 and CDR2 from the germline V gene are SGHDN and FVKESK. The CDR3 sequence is CASSQDGGNTIYF. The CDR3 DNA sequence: TGTGCCAGCAGCCAAGATGGAGGAAACACCATATATTTT. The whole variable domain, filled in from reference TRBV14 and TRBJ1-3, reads EAGVTQFPSHSVIEKGQTVTLRCDPISGHDNLYWYRRVMGKEIKFLLHFVKESKQDESGMPNNRFLAERTGGTYSTLKVQPAELEDSGVYFCASSQDGGNTIYFGEGSWLTVV.

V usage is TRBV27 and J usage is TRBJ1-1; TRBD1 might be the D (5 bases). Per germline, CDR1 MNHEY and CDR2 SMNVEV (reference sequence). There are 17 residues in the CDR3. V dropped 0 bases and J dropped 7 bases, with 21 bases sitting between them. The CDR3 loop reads CASSLSIRGGESFEAFF. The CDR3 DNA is TGTGCCAGCAGTTTATCGATAAGGGGAGGAGAATCTTTTGAAGCTTTCTTT.

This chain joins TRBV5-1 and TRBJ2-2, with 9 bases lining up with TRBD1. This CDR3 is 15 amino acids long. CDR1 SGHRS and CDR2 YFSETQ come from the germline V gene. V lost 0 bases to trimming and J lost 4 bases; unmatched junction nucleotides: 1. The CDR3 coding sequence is TGCGCCAGCAGCTTGGGGACAGGGGTCACCGGGGAGCTGTTTTTT. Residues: CASSLGTGVTGELFF.